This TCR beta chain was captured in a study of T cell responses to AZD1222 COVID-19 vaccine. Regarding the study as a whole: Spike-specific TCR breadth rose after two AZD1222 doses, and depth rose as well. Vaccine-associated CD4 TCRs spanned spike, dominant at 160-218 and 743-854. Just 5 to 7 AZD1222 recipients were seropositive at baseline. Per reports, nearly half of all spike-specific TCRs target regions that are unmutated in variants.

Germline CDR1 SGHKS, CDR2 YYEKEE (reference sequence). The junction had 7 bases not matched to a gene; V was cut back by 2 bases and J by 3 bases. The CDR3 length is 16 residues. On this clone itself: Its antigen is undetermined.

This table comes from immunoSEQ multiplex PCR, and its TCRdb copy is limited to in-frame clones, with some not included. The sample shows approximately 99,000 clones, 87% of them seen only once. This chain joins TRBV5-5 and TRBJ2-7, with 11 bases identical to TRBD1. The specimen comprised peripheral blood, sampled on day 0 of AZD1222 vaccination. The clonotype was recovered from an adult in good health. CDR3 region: CASSLPGTGGSYEQYV. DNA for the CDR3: TGTGCCAGCAGCTTACCAGGGACAGGGGGAAGCTACGAGCAGTACGTC.